Sequencing of this T cell receptor beta chain was carried out in a study of blood T cell repertoires in COVID-19. Looking at the study overall: The analysed material was cDNA or gDNA that came from T cells, B-cell-depleted T cells, or PBMCs.

This clone was detected once. J gave up 2 bases and V 4 bases, and 4 bases lay outside the gene matches. CDR1 is SGHRS, CDR2 YFSETQ, per germline. This CDR3 region has 14 residues. Clones were read by immunoSEQ multiplex PCR, and TCRdb kept only the in-frame ones, dropping some. The sample has 120,000 or so clones, around four fifths seen once. The sequence was obtained from a human donor in a cohort sampled during active COVID-19. Source material: peripheral blood. The chain recombines TRBV5-1 with TRBJ2-3; 7 bases map to TRBD1. CDR3 DNA: TGCGCCAGCAGCCGCAGGGGGTTCACAGATACGCAGTATTTT. Amino acid sequence: CASSRRGFTDTQYF.